This T cell receptor beta chain is from a study of Graves' ophthalmopathy and Graves' hyperthyroidism. At the level of the study: Peripheral blood was collected at initial diagnosis, before any treatment. General study findings and limits: Blood repertoires reportedly contained most expanded thyroid clonotypes above 0.001 frequency.

RNA served as the template for amplifying TCR beta CDR3 regions. In the first round, RT-PCR was carried out with HTBI primers, and a multiplex PCR formed the second round. MiXCR, run by TCRdb on the multiplex PCR reads, gives a single entry per CDR3 protein. The table shows almost 750,000 distinct CDR3 sequences, with 40% occurring only once. To note about this clonotype: Its target is not known. The CDR3 end shows no conserved phenylalanine or tryptophan, and so a read error is likely. It is unclear where the CDR3 begins or ends on the DNA, so no DNA is shown, and the CDR3 is as TCRdb lists it.

This receptor was taken from an adult man with Graves' ophthalmopathy. The specimen was peripheral blood.

CDR3 loop: CASSATGTS. The V and J genes are TRBV7-9 and TRBJ2-6. Germline CDR1 reads SEHNR; CDR2 reads FQNEAQ (reference sequence). Including both end residues, the CDR3 is 9 amino acids long.